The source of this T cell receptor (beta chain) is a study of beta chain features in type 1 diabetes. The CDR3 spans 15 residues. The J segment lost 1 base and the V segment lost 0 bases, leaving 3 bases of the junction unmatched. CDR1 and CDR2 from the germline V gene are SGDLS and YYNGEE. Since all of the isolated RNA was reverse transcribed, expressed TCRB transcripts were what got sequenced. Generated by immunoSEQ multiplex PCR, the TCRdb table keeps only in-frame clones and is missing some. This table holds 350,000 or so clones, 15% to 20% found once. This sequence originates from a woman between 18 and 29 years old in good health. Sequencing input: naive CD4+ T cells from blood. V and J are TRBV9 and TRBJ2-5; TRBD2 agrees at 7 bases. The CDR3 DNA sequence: TGTGCCAGCAGCGTAGTCGGGGGGACCCAAGAGACCCAGTACTTC. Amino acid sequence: CASSVVGGTQETQYF.